The rows below give T cell receptor beta chains drawn from one sample of a study of blood T cell repertoires in COVID-19. Generated by immunoSEQ multiplex PCR, the TCRdb table keeps only in-frame clones and is missing some. The profile shows just under 150,000 clones, approximately 81% of them singletons. Material: peripheral blood. All receptors derive from a human donor with acute or convalescent COVID-19. The donor label of this sample is uncertain. Each CDR3 is given with its conserved first and last residue. D genes are given only for firm matches. The listing skips clone size in some rows; elsewhere it reads once, few, many or a size class.

V gene: TRBV6-5; J gene: TRBJ2-2; D gene: TRBD1; clone size: once; CDR3 DNA: TGTGCCAGCAGTTACTCTTCAGGGGGCGGCACCGGGGAGCTGTTTTTT; CDR3 protein: CASSYSSGGGTGELFF
V gene: TRBV7-3; J gene: TRBJ2-3; D gene: NA; clone size: few; CDR3 DNA: TGTGCCAGCAGCTTTTCGAGTAGCACAGATACGCAGTATTTT; CDR3 protein: CASSFSSSTDTQYF
V gene: TRBV19; J gene: TRBJ2-2; D gene: NA; clone size: once; CDR3 DNA: TGTGCCAGTAGTATAGCGGTCTACACCGGGGAGCTGTTTTTT; CDR3 protein: CASSIAVYTGELFF
V gene: TRBV6-5; J gene: TRBJ2-1; D gene: TRBD1; clone size: NA; CDR3 DNA: TGTGCCAGCAGCGCCCAAGGGACAGCGGACAATGAGCAGTTCTTC; CDR3 protein: CASSAQGTADNEQFF
V gene: TRBV11-1; J gene: TRBJ2-2; D gene: NA; clone size: NA; CDR3 DNA: TGTGCCAGCAGCCTCTCAAGCGGCACCGGGGAGCTGTTTTTT; CDR3 protein: CASSLSSGTGELFF
V gene: TRBV9; J gene: TRBJ1-2; D gene: TRBD1; clone size: NA; CDR3 DNA: TGTGCCAGCAGCGTAGTGGACAGGGACGGTGGCTACACCTTC; CDR3 protein: CASSVVDRDGGYTF
V gene: TRBV5-6; J gene: TRBJ1-4; D gene: NA; clone size: few; CDR3 DNA: TGTGCCAGCACCCACACTCGGAGAATTGCTAATGAAAAACTGTTTTTT; CDR3 protein: CASTHTRRIANEKLFF
V gene: TRBV5-1; J gene: TRBJ2-3; D gene: TRBD1; clone size: NA; CDR3 DNA: TGCGCCAGCAGCAAGGGACAGGGAGGACGAGATACGCAGTATTTT; CDR3 protein: CASSKGQGGRDTQYF
V gene: TRBV5-1; J gene: TRBJ1-1; D gene: NA; clone size: NA; CDR3 DNA: TGCGCCAGCAGCAGCGGGACACTAGGAAACACTGAAGCTTTCTTT; CDR3 protein: CASSSGTLGNTEAFF
V gene: TRBV28; J gene: TRBJ2-6; D gene: NA; clone size: once; CDR3 DNA: TGTGCCAGCACCCCCGGGGGTCTGGGCACTGGGGCCAACGTCCTGACTTTC; CDR3 protein: CASTPGGLGTGANVLTF
V gene: TRBV19; J gene: TRBJ1-3; D gene: TRBD1; clone size: NA; CDR3 DNA: TGTGCCTCAACGGAACAGGGGAGCTCTGGAAACACCATATATTTT; CDR3 protein: CASTEQGSSGNTIYF
V gene: TRBV7-6; J gene: TRBJ1-3; D gene: NA; clone size: once; CDR3 DNA: TGTGTCAGCAGCTTGGGGCAGAAATATAACGATAACTCTGGAAACACCATATATTTT; CDR3 protein: CVSSLGQKYNDNSGNTIYF
V gene: TRBV7-2; J gene: TRBJ2-2; D gene: TRBD1; clone size: NA; CDR3 DNA: TGTGCCAGCAGCATGAGGACAGGGGCTGCCACCGGGGAGCTGTTTTTT; CDR3 protein: CASSMRTGAATGELFF
V gene: TRBV5-1; J gene: TRBJ1-2; D gene: TRBD1; clone size: NA; CDR3 DNA: TGCGCCAGCAGAGGAGGGGGCAACTATGGCTACACCTTC; CDR3 protein: CASRGGGNYGYTF
V gene: TRBV2; J gene: TRBJ1-2; D gene: NA; clone size: NA; CDR3 DNA: TGTGCCAGCAGTGAAGGGGCAGACTATGGCTACACCTTC; CDR3 protein: CASSEGADYGYTF
V gene: TRBV18; J gene: TRBJ2-2; D gene: TRBD2; clone size: NA; CDR3 DNA: TGTGCCAGCTCACCACTAACTAGCGATAACACCGGGGAGCTGTTTTTT; CDR3 protein: CASSPLTSDNTGELFF
V gene: TRBV5-6; J gene: TRBJ2-5; D gene: NA; clone size: NA; CDR3 DNA: TGTGCCAGCAGCTTGGCTAGACAAGAGACCCAGTACTTC; CDR3 protein: CASSLARQETQYF
V gene: TRBV15; J gene: TRBJ1-5; D gene: NA; clone size: NA; CDR3 DNA: TGTGCCACCAGCGGGGGCTGGGGGAGCGGCAATCAGCCCCAGCATTTT; CDR3 protein: CATSGGWGSGNQPQHF
V gene: TRBV29-1; J gene: TRBJ2-1; D gene: TRBD2; clone size: NA; CDR3 DNA: TGCAGCATATACCCGGGACTACACACCGGTGAGCAGTTCTTC; CDR3 protein: CSIYPGLHTGEQFF
V gene: TRBV3-1/TRBV3-2; J gene: TRBJ1-6; D gene: NA; clone size: NA; CDR3 DNA: TGTGCCAGCAGCCAGAGCACGGGAGAAGTCAATTCACCCCTCCACTTT; CDR3 protein: CASSQSTGEVNSPLHF
V gene: TRBV5-1; J gene: TRBJ1-5; D gene: TRBD1; clone size: NA; CDR3 DNA: TGCGCCAGCAGCTTGGGGTCAGGGGGCCAGCCCCAGCATTTT; CDR3 protein: CASSLGSGGQPQHF
V gene: TRBV28; J gene: TRBJ2-7; D gene: NA; clone size: NA; CDR3 DNA: TGTGCCAGCAGTTTACCCACTTACAGCTACGAGCAGTACTTC; CDR3 protein: CASSLPTYSYEQYF
V gene: TRBV6-5; J gene: TRBJ1-5; D gene: NA; clone size: once; CDR3 DNA: TGTGCCAGCAGCTCAACCGGGGACTGGGCCAGGGCCCAGCATTTT; CDR3 protein: CASSSTGDWARAQHF
V gene: TRBV29-1; J gene: TRBJ1-3; D gene: NA; clone size: once; CDR3 DNA: TGCAGCGTTGCCTATCCATCAGGGGAAAGTGGAAACACCATATATTTT; CDR3 protein: CSVAYPSGESGNTIYF
V gene: TRBV28; J gene: TRBJ2-4; D gene: NA; clone size: NA; CDR3 DNA: TGTGCCAGCGGCACTAGTGGAAACATTCAGTACTTC; CDR3 protein: CASGTSGNIQYF
V gene: TRBV3-1/TRBV3-2; J gene: TRBJ2-1; D gene: TRBD2; clone size: NA; CDR3 DNA: TGTGCCAGCAGCCAAGAGCAGGAACGGCGGGAGGTTAGGAATGAGCAGTTCTTC; CDR3 protein: CASSQEQERREVRNEQFF
V gene: TRBV27; J gene: TRBJ1-3; D gene: NA; clone size: NA; CDR3 DNA: TGTGCCAGCAGTCCGACAGGACAGGGAAACACCATATATTTT; CDR3 protein: CASSPTGQGNTIYF
V gene: TRBV14; J gene: TRBJ1-2; D gene: TRBD1; clone size: NA; CDR3 DNA: TGTGCCAGCAGCCCCCTCCTAGGACAGGGGTTGGGCTACACCTTC; CDR3 protein: CASSPLLGQGLGYTF
V gene: TRBV30; J gene: TRBJ1-6; D gene: NA; clone size: NA; CDR3 DNA: TGTGCCTGGGGGCTAGCCCGCAATTCACCCCTCCACTTT; CDR3 protein: CAWGLARNSPLHF
V gene: TRBV29-1; J gene: TRBJ2-2; D gene: TRBD1; clone size: once; CDR3 DNA: TGCAGCGCAAGACAGGGGACCGGGGAGCTGTTTTTT; CDR3 protein: CSARQGTGELFF
V gene: TRBV3-1/TRBV3-2; J gene: TRBJ2-6; D gene: NA; clone size: NA; CDR3 DNA: TGTGCCAGCAGCCCAGAGGGGCCTGGGGCCAACGTCCTGACTTTC; CDR3 protein: CASSPEGPGANVLTF